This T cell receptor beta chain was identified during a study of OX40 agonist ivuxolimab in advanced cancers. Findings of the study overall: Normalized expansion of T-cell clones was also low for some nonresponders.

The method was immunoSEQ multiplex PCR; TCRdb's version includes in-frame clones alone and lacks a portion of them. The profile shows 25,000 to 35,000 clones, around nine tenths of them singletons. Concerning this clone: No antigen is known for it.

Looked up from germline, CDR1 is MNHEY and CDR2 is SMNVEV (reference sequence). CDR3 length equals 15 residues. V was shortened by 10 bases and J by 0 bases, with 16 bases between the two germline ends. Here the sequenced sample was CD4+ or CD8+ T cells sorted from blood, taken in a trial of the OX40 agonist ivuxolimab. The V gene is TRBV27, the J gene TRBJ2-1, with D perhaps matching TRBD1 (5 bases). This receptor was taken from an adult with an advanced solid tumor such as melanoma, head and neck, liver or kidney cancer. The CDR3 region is CATDVKDSSYNEQFF. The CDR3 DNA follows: TGTGCCACCGATGTTAAAGACAGCTCCTACAATGAGCAGTTCTTC.